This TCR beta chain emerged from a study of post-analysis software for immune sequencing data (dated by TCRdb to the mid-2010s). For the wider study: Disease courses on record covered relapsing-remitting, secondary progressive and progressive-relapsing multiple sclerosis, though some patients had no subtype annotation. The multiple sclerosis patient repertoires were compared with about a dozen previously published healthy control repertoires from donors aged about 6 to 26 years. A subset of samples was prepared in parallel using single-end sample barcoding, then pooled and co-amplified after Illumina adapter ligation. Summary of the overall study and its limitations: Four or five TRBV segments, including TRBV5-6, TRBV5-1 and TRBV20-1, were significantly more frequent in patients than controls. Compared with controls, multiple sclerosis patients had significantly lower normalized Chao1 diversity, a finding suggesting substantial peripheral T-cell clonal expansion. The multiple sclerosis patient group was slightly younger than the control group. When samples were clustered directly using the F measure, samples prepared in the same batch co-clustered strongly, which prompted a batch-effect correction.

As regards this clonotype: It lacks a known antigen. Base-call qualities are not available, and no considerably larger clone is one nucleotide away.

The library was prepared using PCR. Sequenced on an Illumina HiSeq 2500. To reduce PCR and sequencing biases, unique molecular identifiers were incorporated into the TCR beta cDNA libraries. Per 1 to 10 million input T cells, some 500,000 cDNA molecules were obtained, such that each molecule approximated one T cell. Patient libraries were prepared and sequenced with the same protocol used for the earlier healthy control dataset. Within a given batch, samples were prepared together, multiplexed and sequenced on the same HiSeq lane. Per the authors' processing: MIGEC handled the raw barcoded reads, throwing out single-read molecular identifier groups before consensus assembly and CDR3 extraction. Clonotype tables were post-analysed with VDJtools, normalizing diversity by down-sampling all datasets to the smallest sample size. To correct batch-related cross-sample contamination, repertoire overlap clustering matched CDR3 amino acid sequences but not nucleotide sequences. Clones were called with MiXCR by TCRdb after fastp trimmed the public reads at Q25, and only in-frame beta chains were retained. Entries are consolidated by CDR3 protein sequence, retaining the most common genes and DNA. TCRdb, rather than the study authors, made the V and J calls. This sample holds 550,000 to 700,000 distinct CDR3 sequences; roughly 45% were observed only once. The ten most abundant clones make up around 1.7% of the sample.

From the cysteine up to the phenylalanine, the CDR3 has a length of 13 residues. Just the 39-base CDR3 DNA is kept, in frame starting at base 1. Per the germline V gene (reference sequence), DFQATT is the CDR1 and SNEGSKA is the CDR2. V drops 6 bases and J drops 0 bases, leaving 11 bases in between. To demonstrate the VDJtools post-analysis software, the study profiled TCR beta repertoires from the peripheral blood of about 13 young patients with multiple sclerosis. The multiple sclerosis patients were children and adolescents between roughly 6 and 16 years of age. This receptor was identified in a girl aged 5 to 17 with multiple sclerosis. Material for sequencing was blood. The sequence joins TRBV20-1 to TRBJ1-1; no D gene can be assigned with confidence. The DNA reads TGCAGTGCAATAGAATCCCTGAACACTGAAGCTTTCTTT. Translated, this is CSAIESLNTEAFF.